One and the same sample provided the 26 T cell receptor beta chains below, sequenced in a study of regulatory T cells in long-lasting Graves disease. The time point: newly diagnosed GD, antithyroid drugs for less than 3 months. RNA isolated from PBMCs was used to make the TCR library. Building the TCR beta libraries relied on iRepertoire HTBI primers, and CDR3 regions underwent Arm-PCR. TCRdb called the multiplex PCR reads again in MiXCR, with one record for every CDR3 protein. This sample has around 460,000 distinct CDR3 sequences, with 14% found just once. The data also belong to a second study, concerning T cells in Graves' hyperthyroidism and ophthalmopathy.

This material consisted of peripheral blood mononuclear cells (PBMCs), taken at new diagnosis, from a patient treated with antithyroid drugs. The receptors come from a woman aged 50 to 60 with Graves disease.

This clonotype was detected ten times or more. The chain has TRBV5-1 and TRBJ2-3; TRBD2 matches 9 bases. The length of the CDR3 is 18 residues. V lost 3 bases, J lost 3 bases, and 14 bases stayed unmatched. In germline, CDR1 is SGHRS, CDR2 YFSETQ. Here the CDR3 reads CASSSFGGSGRSTDTQYF. CDR3 bases: TGCGCCAGCAGCTCTTTCGGGGGGAGCGGGAGGTCGACAGATACGCAGTATTTT.

The sample holds many counts of this clonotype. The gene calls are TRBV5-1 and TRBJ2-1; D not resolved. The germline V and J ends were trimmed by 1 base and 4 bases, with 12 bases remaining between them. The CDR3 sequence is 15 residues long. CDR1 is SGHRS, CDR2 YFSETQ, per germline. CDR3 coding DNA: TGCGCCAGCAGCTTGCTAGGGCCCCATTACAATGAGCAGTTCTTC. It encodes CASSLLGPHYNEQFF. Drawing the rest from reference TRBV5-1 and TRBJ2-1, the complete variable domain is KAGVTQTPRYLIKTRGQQVTLSCSPISGHRSVSWYQQTPGQGLQFLFEYFSETQRNKGNFPGRFSGRQFSNSRSEMNVSTLELGDSALYLCASSLLGPHYNEQFFGPGTRLTVL.

This clonotype came up many times. The chain has TRBV2 and TRBJ2-2, with D hard to call. The CDR3 extends over 16 amino acids. V lost 1 base to trimming and J lost 5 bases, with 14 bases between them. Germline V lookup: CDR1 SNHLY, CDR2 FYNNEI. The CDR3 coding sequence is TGTGCCAGCAGTGAAGGGGTGCTTTCGTGGACCGGGGAGCTGTTTTTT. Protein sequence: CASSEGVLSWTGELFF. The variable domain in full, completed from reference TRBV2 and TRBJ2-2, reads EPEVTQTPSHQVTQMGQEVILRCVPISNHLYFYWYRQILGQKVEFLVSFYNNEISEKSEIFDDQFSVERPDGSNFTLKIRSTKLEDSAMYFCASSEGVLSWTGELFFGEGSRLTVL.

In this sample, this clonotype turned up many times. The chain is built from TRBV2 and TRBJ2-7; D possibly corresponds to TRBD1 (5 bases). The length of the CDR3 is 14 residues. CDR1 and CDR2 (germline): SNHLY, FYNNEI. V was shortened by 3 bases and J by 1 base, with 10 bases between the two germline ends. This CDR3 reads CASSDRTLSYEQYF. Here the CDR3 DNA reads TGTGCCAGCAGTGACCGGACACTATCCTACGAGCAGTACTTC.

This clonotype was counted many times. The V and J genes are TRBV28 and TRBJ1-5; D call uncertain. Germline CDR1 and CDR2: MDHEN and SYDVKM. V was clipped by 3 bases and J by 6 bases, with 9 bases between them. The CDR3 spans 13 residues. CDR3 DNA: TGTGCCAGCAGTTTTCCGAGTGCTCAGCCCCAGCATTTT. Its protein is CASSFPSAQPQHF.

The V gene is TRBV5-1, the J gene TRBJ1-3; 7 bases are shared with TRBD1. The CDR3 is 14 amino acids. In germline, CDR1 is SGHRS, CDR2 YFSETQ. With 5 bases clipped from V and 2 bases from J, the junction kept 4 bases outside the gene matches. DNA of the CDR3: TGCGCCAGCAGAGAGGGGGCCACTGGAAACACCATATATTTT. Encoded protein: CASREGATGNTIYF.

This clonotype appeared many times. The V gene is TRBV10-3, the J gene TRBJ1-1, with 7 bases matching TRBD1. Unmatched junction bases numbered 1, after V lost 3 bases and J lost 6 bases. The CDR3 extends over 12 amino acids. CDR1 and CDR2 from the germline V gene are ENHRY and SYGVKD. In DNA form, the CDR3 reads TGTGCCATCAGTGATGGGACAGCTGAAGCTTTCTTT. Translating it yields CAISDGTAEAFF.

The V and J genes are TRBV4-2 and TRBJ2-1; TRBD2 matches at 7 bases. With V trimmed by 0 bases and J by 8 bases, 7 bases remained unmatched. This CDR3 comprises 15 residues. Germline CDR1 is LGHNA and CDR2 is YNFKEQ. DNA of the CDR3: TGTGCCAGCAGCCAAGAAGGACTAGTTAGGCATGAGCAGTTCTTC. As protein: CASSQEGLVRHEQFF.

The chain uses TRBV19 and TRBJ2-7, with TRBD2 as a possible D gene (5 bases). The CDR3 runs to 14 residues. V shed 6 bases and J shed 5 bases, with 17 bases lying between them. The germline CDR1 and CDR2 sequences are LNHDA and SQIVND (reference sequence). Here the CDR3 DNA reads TGTGCCAGTAGCAGGCTAGCTGCCCTCCACGAGCAGTACTTC. Encoded protein: CASSRLAALHEQYF.

This rearrangement joins TRBV5-1 to TRBJ2-3; 7 bases fit TRBD2. Germline CDR1 SGHRS, CDR2 YFSETQ. The trim removed 2 bases at V and 2 bases at J, leaving 11 bases unmatched. The CDR3 has 17 residues. The CDR3 region has the DNA TGCGCCAGCAGCTTCGGCCACGGGGGGAGACTCACAGATACGCAGTATTTT. Translated: CASSFGHGGRLTDTQYF.

This clonotype occurred many times. The V and J genes are TRBV7-8 and TRBJ1-2; D is ambiguous. Germline V gene data show CDR1 as SGHVS and CDR2 as FQNEAQ. The CDR3 is made up of 13 amino acids. Trimming cost V 5 bases and J 3 bases, with 10 bases left between them. CDR3 sequence: CASSEGSDYGYTF. CDR3 coding DNA: TGTGCCAGCAGCGAGGGAAGTGACTATGGCTACACCTTC.

There are a few counts of this clonotype. The chain has TRBV7-9 and TRBJ1-2; no clear D. There are 13 residues in the CDR3. With 5 bases removed from V and 4 bases from J, the gap between germline ends came to 11 bases. CDR1 is SEHNR, CDR2 FQNEAQ, per germline (reference sequence). The CDR3 is CASSRTDRYGYTF. In nucleotides, the CDR3 is TGTGCCAGCAGCCGGACGGACCGCTATGGCTACACCTTC.

The table lists this clonotype with many counts. The chain joins TRBV5-1 to TRBJ2-7; D ambiguous. V dropped 3 bases and J dropped 7 bases, with 11 bases sitting between them. The CDR3 runs 12 residues. Per the germline V gene, CDR1 is SGHRS and CDR2 is YFSETQ. CDR3: CASSSTLREQYF. For the CDR3, the DNA is TGCGCCAGCAGCTCCACTCTGAGAGAGCAGTACTTC. The entire variable domain, with the rest obtained from reference TRBV5-1 and TRBJ2-7, is as follows: KAGVTQTPRYLIKTRGQQVTLSCSPISGHRSVSWYQQTPGQGLQFLFEYFSETQRNKGNFPGRFSGRQFSNSRSEMNVSTLELGDSALYLCASSSTLREQYFGPGTRLTVT.

This clonotype was counted only a few times. The rearrangement links TRBV7-2 to TRBJ2-1; D may be TRBD2 (5 bases). This CDR3 has 17 amino acids. Germline V CDR1 and CDR2: SGHTA, FQGNSA. Trimming pared 6 bases from V and 0 bases from J, leaving 18 bases between. CDR3: CASRSRGSASSYNEQFF. The CDR3 bases are TGTGCCAGCAGATCCAGAGGGAGCGCCAGCTCCTACAATGAGCAGTTCTTC.

Worth noting for this clonotype: This may arise from a read error, as a much more abundant clone is one base away. This sequence joins TRBV2 and TRBJ2-7; 10 bases match TRBD2. CDR3 size: 15 residues. The germline CDR1 and CDR2 sequences are SNHLY and FYNNEI. V dropped 6 bases and J dropped 2; count of bases not matched to a gene: 7. The CDR3 loop reads CASSQRTSGAYEQYF. The CDR3 DNA reads TGTGCCAGCAGCCAGCGGACTAGCGGAGCCTACGAGCAGTACTTC. Full variable domain (missing parts from reference TRBV2 and TRBJ2-7): EPEVTQTPSHQVTQMGQEVILRCVPISNHLYFYWYRQILGQKVEFLVSFYNNEISEKSEIFDDQFSVERPDGSNFTLKIRSTKLEDSAMYFCASSQRTSGAYEQYFGPGTRLTVT.

The CDR3 coding sequence is TGTGCCAGCATAGGGGTTTCTGGAAACACCATATATTTT. Translation: CASIGVSGNTIYF. V is TRBV25-1 and J is TRBJ1-3; TRBD1 might be the D (5 bases). CDR3 length: 13 residues. V lost 7 bases and J 1 base, leaving 8 bases between the germline ends. The V gene's germline CDR1 is MGHDK and CDR2 SYGVNS.

At least ten counts were recorded for this clonotype. The chain couples TRBV6-1 to TRBJ2-6; possible D gene TRBD1, 5 bases. With 2 bases removed from V and 2 bases from J, the gap between germline ends came to 7 bases. Germline V gives CDR1 MNHNS, CDR2 SASEGT. The CDR3 covers 15 residues. CDR3: CASSERGPGANVLTF. CDR3 DNA: TGTGCCAGCAGTGAAAGGGGCCCTGGGGCCAACGTCCTGACTTTC.

This clonotype was counted at least ten times. CDR3: CASSFRLAGSGEQFF. CDR3 sequence (DNA): TGTGCCAGCAGTTTCAGGCTAGCGGGAAGCGGTGAGCAGTTCTTC. The chain couples TRBV12-3 or TRBV12-4 to TRBJ2-1; 9 nucleotides match TRBD2. This CDR3 region has 15 residues. J was trimmed by 9 bases and V by 3 bases; bases with no gene match: 9.

This rearrangement joins TRBV6-2 or TRBV6-3 to TRBJ2-5; TRBD2 matches at 11 bases. In germline, CDR1 is MNHEY, CDR2 SVGEGT. The CDR3 is 16 residues long. V shed 7 bases and J 5 bases; nucleotides not matched to a gene: 12. CDR3 sequence (DNA): TGTGCCAGCACCGAAAATAGCGGGAGGGCCTGGGAGACCCAGTACTTC. It specifies CASTENSGRAWETQYF.

This clonotype was counted ten times or more. The J gene is TRBJ2-4, the V gene TRBV11-2; no reliable D call. CDR1 and CDR2 from the germline V gene are SGHAT and FQNNGV. The V and J ends lost 0 bases and 1 base respectively, with 13 bases between them. The CDR3 runs to 17 residues. CDR3 residues: CASSLDPSLGAKNIQYF. The CDR3 bases are TGTGCCAGCAGCTTAGATCCCAGCCTAGGGGCCAAAAACATTCAGTACTTC.

This clonotype was seen repeatedly, ten times or more. The rearrangement joins TRBV7-7 to TRBJ2-1; D gene ambiguous. The V and J ends lost 5 bases and 0 bases respectively, with 14 bases between them. This CDR3 spans 16 amino acids. Germline CDR1 is SSHAT and CDR2 is FNYEAQ (reference sequence). CDR3 amino acids: CASSPTPGSSYNEQFF. CDR3 DNA sequence: TGTGCCAGCAGCCCAACCCCTGGAAGCTCCTACAATGAGCAGTTCTTC.

Details on this clonotype: A much larger clone sits a single nucleotide away, making a read error possible. CDR3 region: CASSYSVVGRQLF. The CDR3 DNA is TGTGCCAGCAGTTACTCTGTCGTTGGGCGGCAGCTCTTC. This chain connects TRBV6-6 to TRBJ2-1, with D hard to call. The germline V gene has CDR1 MNHNY and CDR2 SVGAGI (reference sequence). The CDR3 is 13 amino acids.

This clonotype was recorded many times. The chain uses TRBV27 and TRBJ2-6; D is perhaps TRBD1 or TRBD2 (5 bases each). Between the trimmed V and J ends, which lost 2 bases and 2 bases, there was a span of 10 bases. CDR3 length equals 16 residues. Germline lookup yields CDR1 MNHEY and CDR2 SMNVEV (reference sequence). The CDR3 region has the DNA TGTGCCAGCAGTTTAGGGATGGGGGCTGGGGCCAACGTCCTGACTTTC. This encodes CASSLGMGAGANVLTF.

V gene TRBV20-1 combines with J gene TRBJ2-1; 9 nucleotides agree with TRBD2. The V segment lost 3 bases and the J segment 6 bases; nucleotides outside the gene matches: 6. This CDR3 is 14 amino acids long. Germline loops: CDR1 DFQATT, CDR2 SNEGSKA (reference sequence). The CDR3 nucleotides read TGCAGTGCTAGTGACGCGGGAGGGTCCAATGAGCAGTTCTTC. Residues: CSASDAGGSNEQFF.

This clonotype was observed many times. V and J are TRBV2 and TRBJ2-7; TRBD1 aligns across 9 bases. Germline V gene sequence: CDR1 SNHLY, CDR2 FYNNEI. Trimming cost V 10 bases and J 2 bases; bases outside gene matches: 9. This CDR3 contains 14 residues. The CDR3: CATTLGTGPYEQYF. CDR3 DNA: TGTGCCACCACCCTCGGGACAGGGCCCTACGAGCAGTACTTC.

Many counts were recorded for this clonotype. The CDR3 DNA follows: TGTGCCAGAGACAGCTCGGAGACCCAGTACTTC. Its translation: CARDSSETQYF. V and J are TRBV2 and TRBJ2-5, with D possibly TRBD1 on 5 matching bases. The CDR3 contains 11 residues. CDR1 SNHLY and CDR2 FYNNEI come from the germline V gene. Trimming left V 9 bases short and J 5 bases short, with 10 bases between.